This TCR beta chain was sequenced for a study of cytomegalovirus exposure and HLA in healthy donors. This clone has a handful of counts. The antigen is undetermined. The PCR ran on 60 Vbeta and 13 Jbeta primers. The table came from immunoSEQ multiplex PCR; TCRdb's copy has only in-frame clones and leaves some out. The table lists over 85,000 clones, around 71% of them singletons, with roughly 2.2% in the top ten. V trimming: 7 bases; J trimming: 2 bases; junction bases outside the gene matches: 7. Germline V gene data show CDR1 as GTSNPN and CDR2 as SVGIG (reference sequence). CDR3 length: 14 residues. Study-level results: Specific recognition of CMV antigens was confirmed in vitro for a few chains (all CMV-associated). Altogether, more than 150 TCR beta chains were recorded as cytomegalovirus-associated.

The sample taken for sequencing was PBMCs. The sequence was collected from a man aged 25-40 years in good health and CMV-seronegative. V is TRBV30 and J is TRBJ2-2; the match to TRBD1 covers 7 bases. For the CDR3, the DNA is TGTGCCTCGGCGAGACAGGGAAACACCGGGGAGCTGTTTTTT. The encoded protein is CASARQGNTGELFF.